These 29 T cell receptor beta chains were sequenced from one sample in a study of T-cell memory formation after mild COVID-19. Using its own MiXCR run on the 5' RACE reads, TCRdb lists one record per CDR3 protein. The data show 500,000 to 550,000 distinct CDR3 sequences, around 20% seen once. Sequencing input: PBMCs or a T cell subset sorted from them (not recorded which). Receptors were obtained from an adult woman who had mild COVID-19 (a few samples of this study predate the infection). Cell type and time point are not known.

This clonotype was observed a few times. V is TRBV3-1 and J is TRBJ2-1; D not resolved. This CDR3 is built from 18 residues. In germline, CDR1 is LGHDT, CDR2 YNNKEL (reference sequence). Trimming stripped 5 bases from V and 2 bases from J, with 22 bases between. CDR3 nucleotide sequence: TGTGCCAGCAGCAAAAGATGGGCCCCCGGTGCAGCCTACAATGAGCAGTTCTTC. Protein: CASSKRWAPGAAYNEQFF.

This clonotype occurred a few times. The rearrangement uses TRBV29-1 and TRBJ2-1; perhaps TRBD1 as D (6 bases). Trimming pared 6 bases from V and 4 bases from J, leaving 10 bases between. CDR1 SQVTM and CDR2 ANQGSEA come from the germline V gene. The CDR3 runs 12 residues. Here the CDR3 DNA reads TGCAGCGTCGGACAGAGTTACAATGAGCAGTTCTTC. Its translation is CSVGQSYNEQFF.

This clonotype showed up just a few times. V gene TRBV7-8 combines with J gene TRBJ2-4; either TRBD1 or TRBD2 may fit D (6 bases each). The CDR3 spans 15 residues. The V gene lost 5 bases and the J gene lost 0 bases, with 11 bases spanning the gap. CDR1 and CDR2 from the germline V gene are SGHVS and FQNEAQ. CDR3 in DNA: TGTGCCAGCAGCACAAGGGGGGTAGCCAAAAACATTCAGTACTTC. Its translation: CASSTRGVAKNIQYF.

The chain uses TRBV7-9 and TRBJ1-2; D gene ambiguous. V shed 5 bases and J shed 0 bases, with 16 bases lying between them. This CDR3 has 16 residues. Germline V gene data show CDR1 as SEHNR and CDR2 as FQNEAQ (reference sequence). CDR3 sequence reads: CASSPLPDGTNYGYTF. DNA of the CDR3: TGTGCCAGCAGCCCCCTTCCGGACGGGACTAACTATGGCTACACCTTC.

This clonotype was seen only a few times. The rearrangement uses TRBV7-9 and TRBJ2-6; D is ambiguous. CDR3 length: 12 amino acids. Trimming shortened V by 10 bases and J by 2 bases, and 6 bases separated the two germline ends. Germline V gives CDR1 SEHNR, CDR2 FQNEAQ (reference sequence). The CDR3 spells CAIEPGANVLTF. The CDR3 DNA reads as TGTGCCATCGAACCTGGGGCCAACGTCCTGACTTTC. The entire variable domain, with the rest obtained from reference TRBV7-9 and TRBJ2-6, is as follows: DTGVSQNPRHKITKRGQNVTFRCDPISEHNRLYWYRQTLGQGPEFLTYFQNEAQLEKSRLLSDRFSAERPKGSFSTLEIQRTEQGDSAMYLCAIEPGANVLTFGAGSRLTVL.

This clonotype has a handful of counts. This sequence joins TRBV6-2 or TRBV6-3 and TRBJ2-5; perhaps TRBD2 as D (5 bases). Germline lookup yields CDR1 MNHEY and CDR2 SVGEGT. Trimming cost V 6 bases and J 3 bases, with 11 bases left between them. CDR3 length equals 13 residues. The CDR3 DNA reads TGTGCCAGCAGCTCAACGGAGGAAGAGACCCAGTACTTC. Protein product: CASSSTEEETQYF.

The chain uses TRBV2 and TRBJ2-7; the D is unclear. Germline V gene data show CDR1 as SNHLY and CDR2 as FYNNEI. The V end lost 8 bases, the J end lost 2 bases, and 13 bases lay between the germline ends. The CDR3 loop spans 13 amino acids. CDR3 DNA sequence: TGTGCCAGCTGCCGACTGCTTACCTACGAGCAGTACTTC. Its translation: CASCRLLTYEQYF.

CDR3 DNA sequence: TGCAGCGTTGATAGGGAGTGGCGAGCTTTCTTT. Its translation is CSVDREWRAFF. The J gene is TRBJ1-1, the V gene TRBV29-1; D remains ambiguous. The CDR3 is 11 residues long. Germline CDR1 is SQVTM and CDR2 is ANQGSEA. V lost 3 bases to trimming and J lost 10 bases, with 12 bases between them.

This clonotype was seen more than once but under ten times. The chain employs TRBV4-1 and TRBJ2-1; D call uncertain. Germline V gene lookup returns CDR1 MGHRA and CDR2 YSYEKL. V was shortened by 4 bases and J by 9 bases, with 7 bases between the two germline ends. The CDR3 has 11 residues. CDR3 DNA: TGCGCCAGCAGCCGTTTCGGTGAGCAGTTCTTC. It specifies CASSRFGEQFF.

This sequence joins TRBV7-9 and TRBJ2-1, with a weak D call TRBD2 (6 bases). With 3 bases removed from V and 4 bases from J, the gap between germline ends came to 16 bases. Germline assignment: CDR1 SEHNR and CDR2 FQNEAQ (reference sequence). This CDR3 region has 16 residues. The CDR3 loop is CASSFRAGSSYNEQFF. The DNA for the CDR3 is TGTGCCAGCAGCTTTCGGGCCGGGAGTAGTTACAATGAGCAGTTCTTC.

The CDR3 here is CATSDNDGGNQPQHF. The CDR3 DNA reads TGTGCCACCAGTGATAACGACGGAGGGAATCAGCCCCAGCATTTT. The rearrangement uses TRBV24-1 and TRBJ1-5; D not resolved. CDR1 is KGHDR, CDR2 SFDVKD, per germline. CDR3 length equals 15 residues. The ends were cut back, 3 bases at V and 4 bases at J, with 12 bases in the middle.

This clonotype has only a few counts. The J gene is TRBJ1-2, the V gene TRBV10-3; possibly TRBD1 for D (6 bases). This CDR3 spans 14 amino acids. V was pared by 4 bases and J by 2 bases, with 11 bases between. Germline V gene sequence: CDR1 ENHRY, CDR2 SYGVKD. This CDR3 reads CAISGPGANYGYTF. CDR3 nucleotide sequence: TGTGCCATCAGTGGACCGGGGGCCAACTATGGCTACACCTTC.

This clonotype showed up just a few times. The V and J genes are TRBV4-2 and TRBJ1-5, with TRBD1 identical over 8 bases. From germline, CDR1 is LGHNA and CDR2 YNFKEQ. The CDR3 has 16 amino acids. V was clipped by 1 base and J by 4 bases; unmatched bases: 6. The DNA of the CDR3 is TGTGCCAGCAGCCAAGCGGTTCAGGGGGCGAATCAGCCCCAGCATTTT. It translates to CASSQAVQGANQPQHF.

This clonotype came up a few times. The V gene is TRBV24-1, the J gene TRBJ2-7, with TRBD1 identical over 10 bases. There are 16 residues in the CDR3. J was trimmed by 1 base and V by 4 bases; bases with no gene match: 6. From germline, CDR1 is KGHDR and CDR2 SFDVKD. The CDR3 loop is CATSDPRDRGSYEQYF. The DNA of the CDR3 is TGTGCCACCAGTGACCCCCGGGACAGGGGTTCCTACGAGCAGTACTTC.

This chain links TRBV29-1 with TRBJ2-1; D uncertain. V was shortened by 4 bases and J by 6 bases, with 19 bases between the two germline ends. Germline CDR1 reads SQVTM; CDR2 reads ANQGSEA. This CDR3 is built from 15 residues. CDR3 bases: TGCAGCGTTGGGCCCAAGACCCTCAAGGGCAATGAGCAGTTCTTC. It yields the protein CSVGPKTLKGNEQFF.

The chain recombines TRBV5-1 with TRBJ2-3; 8 nucleotides match TRBD1. The CDR3 consists of 16 residues. V was clipped by 4 bases and J by 2 bases; unmatched bases: 9. Germline V gene lookup returns CDR1 SGHRS and CDR2 YFSETQ. The CDR3 is CASSNARTGITDTQYF. The DNA for the CDR3 is TGCGCCAGCAGCAACGCTAGGACAGGGATCACAGATACGCAGTATTTT.

This clonotype was counted a few times. This chain uses TRBV4-2 with TRBJ1-2; 10 nucleotides match TRBD1. Germline lookup yields CDR1 LGHNA and CDR2 YNFKEQ. The length of the CDR3 is 15 residues. Trimming removed 2 bases from V and 5 bases from J; junction bases left unmatched: 5. The CDR3, as DNA: TGTGCCAGCAGCCAACTCGGGACAGGGGAATATGGCTACACCTTC. Residues: CASSQLGTGEYGYTF.

The chain links TRBV6-5 to TRBJ1-5, with 9 bases fitting TRBD1. V lost 4 bases and J lost 4; bases outside the gene matches: 5. The germline V gene encodes CDR1 MNHEY and CDR2 SVGAGI. CDR3 length: 15 residues. The CDR3: CASSSDRGGNQPQHF. The CDR3 DNA follows: TGTGCCAGCAGTTCGGACAGGGGAGGAAATCAGCCCCAGCATTTT.

This clonotype was counted only a few times. The chain combines TRBV12-3 or TRBV12-4 with TRBJ1-1; tentatively, D is TRBD1 (6 bases). V was clipped by 4 bases and J by 1 base, with 7 bases between them. The CDR3 consists of 13 residues. CDR3 bases: TGTGCCAGCAGTTCAGGGGAGAACACTGAAGCTTTCTTT. Translating it yields CASSSGENTEAFF.

This clonotype turned up a few times. The CDR3, as DNA: TGTGCCACCAACGCTAAGAGCTCCTATAATTCACCCCTCCACTTT. Its translation is CATNAKSSYNSPLHF. The chain recombines TRBV15 with TRBJ1-6; D is unclear. The CDR3 covers 15 residues. Trimming took 7 bases from V and 0 from J, leaving 10 bases between them. Germline CDR1 LNHNV, CDR2 YYDKDF (reference sequence).

This clonotype was counted a few times. The gene calls are TRBV5-1 and TRBJ2-7, with 10 positions matching TRBD1. After removal of 7 bases from V and 5 bases from J, the junction contained 6 bases not matched to a gene. Per germline, CDR1 SGHRS and CDR2 YFSETQ. This CDR3 is 13 amino acids long. CDR3 bases: TGCGCCAGCGCCACGACAGGGGGCGACGAGCAGTACTTC. This gives the protein CASATTGGDEQYF.

This clonotype was observed a handful of times. The chain is built from TRBV12-3 or TRBV12-4 and TRBJ1-2, with unresolved D. This CDR3 spans 14 amino acids. V was shortened by 1 base and J by 6 bases, with 12 bases between the two germline ends. The CDR3 DNA reads TGTGCCAGCAGTTTAGGGAGCAGGAGCAATGGCTACACCTTC. Its translation is CASSLGSRSNGYTF.

This clonotype was recorded many times. The chain combines TRBV28 with TRBJ1-5; TRBD1 matches 8 bases. Germline V gives CDR1 MDHEN, CDR2 SYDVKM. This CDR3 is 14 amino acids long. The ends lost 10 bases at V and 2 bases at J; junction bases unmatched: 7. CDR3 in amino acids: CATQDRAGNQPQHF. For the CDR3, the DNA is TGTGCCACCCAGGACAGGGCTGGCAATCAGCCCCAGCATTTT.

V gene TRBV7-2 combines with J gene TRBJ1-3; no clear D gene. Trimming took 0 bases from V and 0 from J, leaving 9 bases between them. This CDR3 has 16 residues. The germline gives CDR1 SGHTA, CDR2 FQGNSA. CDR3 nucleotides: TGTGCCAGCAGCTTAGCTAGTACGTTCTCTGGAAACACCATATATTTT. Amino acid sequence: CASSLASTFSGNTIYF.

The chain carries TRBV9 and TRBJ2-7; D might be TRBD2 (5 bases). This CDR3 comprises 12 residues. CDR1 is SGDLS, CDR2 YYNGEE, per germline. Trimming cost V 3 bases and J 7 bases, with 11 bases left between them. The DNA of the CDR3 is TGTGCCAGCAGCGCTGGAGGTGGAGAGCAGTACTTC. Protein: CASSAGGGEQYF.

The rearrangement uses TRBV15 and TRBJ2-5, with D possibly TRBD2 on 6 matching bases. The length of the CDR3 is 16 residues. The V gene's germline CDR1 is LNHNV and CDR2 YYDKDF (reference sequence). Trimming pared 0 bases from V and 3 bases from J, leaving 14 bases between. This CDR3 reads CATSREEGFVEETQYF. DNA for the CDR3: TGTGCCACCAGCAGAGAGGAGGGGTTTGTGGAAGAGACCCAGTACTTC.

The chain carries TRBV24-1 and TRBJ2-6, with 7 bases identical to TRBD1. Germline CDR1 KGHDR, CDR2 SFDVKD. Trimming removed 6 bases from V and 5 bases from J; junction bases left unmatched: 6. The CDR3 is 15 amino acids. CDR3 protein: CATSSTGIRANVLTF. The CDR3, as DNA: TGTGCCACCAGTTCGACAGGGATTAGGGCCAACGTCCTGACTTTC.

This clonotype has a count of ten or more. This chain joins TRBV6-4 and TRBJ2-2; 7 nucleotides match TRBD2. CDR1 is MRHNA and CDR2 is SNTAGT in the germline V gene. The CDR3 length is 14 residues. V gave up 8 bases and J gave up 5 bases; unmatched junction bases: 8. The CDR3 reads CASAEGGSTGELFF. CDR3 coding DNA: TGTGCCAGCGCCGAGGGCGGGAGTACCGGGGAGCTGTTTTTT.

This clonotype was seen a few times. This chain uses TRBV7-2 with TRBJ1-5, with TRBD1 matching over 7 bases. V shed 3 bases, J shed 5 bases, and the junction held 4 bases outside the gene matches. Looked up from germline, CDR1 is SGHTA and CDR2 is FQGNSA. The CDR3 has 14 residues. CDR3 in amino acids: CASSFRDRDQPQHF. CDR3 coding DNA: TGTGCCAGCAGCTTCCGGGACAGAGATCAGCCCCAGCATTTT.